This TCR beta chain was retrieved from a study of T cells in women clearing cervical HPV infection. Study at large: Women with histologically confirmed HPV16-related CIN3 or worse, 2 with invasive cancer, served as cases.

HPV was found by MY09/MY11 PCR and dot-blot genotyping. Germline CDR1 and CDR2: SNHLY and FYNNEI. CDR3 length equals 15 residues. About this clone: The observed sequence ends 3 residues before the CDR3 terminus, with the missing tail filled in from the germline J gene.

Average input was around 1,300 ng genomic DNA for immunoSEQ TCR beta CDR3 amplification. Clones were sequenced by immunoSEQ multiplex PCR, and TCRdb holds only the in-frame ones, with some missing. This repertoire includes 20,000 to 25,000 clones. The sequence was collected from a woman between 18 and 70 years old with a cervical HPV16 infection that either progressed to CIN3+ or cleared (not recorded which). The specimen sequenced was blood buffy coat. The chain employs TRBV2 and TRBJ1-4, with D perhaps matching TRBD1 (5 bases). The CDR3 DNA, read in part, is TGTGCCAGCAGTACAGAGCAGGGTGATAATTCACCA. It specifies CASSTEQGDNSP. The CDR3, in full, reads CASSTEQGDNSPLFF.